This T cell receptor beta chain is drawn from a study of blood T cells in healthy people across ages. Study-wide results and caveats: Diversity figures based on one million T cells were deemed too low. Compared with aged donors, long-lived donors showed fewer expanded clones, suggesting selection.

The CDR3 runs to 16 residues. V lost 3 bases and J 6 bases, leaving 20 bases between the germline ends. In regard to this clonotype: Its antigen is undetermined.

For the second PCR, which ran for about 6 to 11 cycles, a sample-barcoded 5' primer and a J-beta primer mix were used. From each sample, at least 3 million paired-end reads containing CDR3 were obtained. A single record per CDR3 protein comes from TCRdb applying MiXCR to the 5' RACE reads. This table has hundreds of thousands of distinct CDR3 sequences, under 65% appearing once. The receptor's source is a woman of 80 years or more in good health. Source material: blood. This chain uses TRBV12-3 or TRBV12-4 with TRBJ1-1; D unresolved. The CDR3 DNA sequence: TGTGCCAGCAGTTTTTTGACGGGTGGTCCAGGCGCTGAAGCTTTCTTT. It specifies CASSFLTGGPGAEAFF.